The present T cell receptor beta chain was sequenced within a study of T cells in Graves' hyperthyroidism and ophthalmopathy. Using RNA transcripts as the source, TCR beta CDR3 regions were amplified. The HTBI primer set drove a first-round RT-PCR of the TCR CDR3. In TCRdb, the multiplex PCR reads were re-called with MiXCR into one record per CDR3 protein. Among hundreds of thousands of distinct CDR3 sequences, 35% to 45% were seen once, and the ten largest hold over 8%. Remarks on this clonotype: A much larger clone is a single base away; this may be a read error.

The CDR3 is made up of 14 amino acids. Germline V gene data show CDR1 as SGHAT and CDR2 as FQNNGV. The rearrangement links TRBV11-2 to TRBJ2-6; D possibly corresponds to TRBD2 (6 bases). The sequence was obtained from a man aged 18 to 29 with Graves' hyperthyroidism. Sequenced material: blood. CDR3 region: CVSSAAGGANVLTF. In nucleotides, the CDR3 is TGTGTCAGCAGCGCCGCGGGGGGGGCCAACGTCCTGACTTTC.